What follows are 6 T cell receptor beta chains derived from one specimen sequenced in a study of Graves' ophthalmopathy and Graves' hyperthyroidism. RNA served as the template for amplifying TCR beta CDR3 regions. HTBI primers were employed in first-round RT-PCR, then a second-round multiplex PCR followed. One entry per CDR3 protein results from TCRdb running MiXCR on the multiplex PCR reads. This table has around 1,200,000 distinct CDR3 sequences, roughly 35% appearing once. Source material: peripheral blood or thyroid tissue (not recorded which). These receptors all stem from an adult man with Graves' hyperthyroidism.

The chain joins TRBV5-8 to TRBJ1-5, with TRBD1 identical over 7 bases. The germline gives CDR1 SGHTS, CDR2 YDEGEE. The CDR3 totals 17 residues. V shed 0 bases and J 2 bases; nucleotides not matched to a gene: 8. Here the CDR3 reads CASSLARGGDGNQPQHF. CDR3 in DNA: TGTGCCAGCAGCTTGGCTAGAGGGGGCGACGGCAATCAGCCCCAGCATTTT.

This clonotype was observed at least ten times. The chain uses TRBV5-1 and TRBJ1-6; D ambiguous. Germline lookup yields CDR1 SGHRS and CDR2 YFSETQ. V lost 2 bases and J lost 0, with 9 bases in between. The CDR3 is made up of 16 amino acids. CDR3 loop: CASSFDPSSYNSPLHF. The DNA for the CDR3 is TGCGCCAGCAGCTTTGATCCAAGCTCCTATAATTCACCCCTCCACTTT.

This clonotype has ten or more counts. This chain joins TRBV7-6 and TRBJ2-7, with D perhaps TRBD1 or TRBD2 (5 bases each). V was pared by 4 bases and J by 3 bases, with 19 bases between. CDR1 SGHVS and CDR2 FNYEAQ come from the germline V gene. The CDR3 has 16 amino acids. The CDR3 sequence is CASSSLRGPLGYEQYF. In DNA form, the CDR3 reads TGTGCCAGCAGCTCACTCCGGGGCCCGCTCGGCTACGAGCAGTACTTC.

V is TRBV9 and J is TRBJ2-7, with 7 bases aligning to TRBD1. The CDR3 has 16 residues. Germline CDR1 reads SGDLS; CDR2 reads YYNGEE. After removal of 4 bases from V and 4 bases from J, the junction contained 14 bases not matched to a gene. DNA of the CDR3: TGTGCCAGCAGCCCCGGGACAGCCTCTAGGAGTTACGAGCAGTACTTC. Translated, it gives CASSPGTASRSYEQYF.

This clonotype was counted a few times. One end of the junction varies from germline; a read error may be responsible. J is TRBJ2-7 and V is TRBV7-8; 13 nucleotides align to TRBD2. Germline lookup yields CDR1 SGHVS and CDR2 FQNEAQ. The CDR3 loop spans 17 amino acids. The CDR3 DNA sequence: TGTGCCGGCAGCCGAAGAGGACTAGCGGGAGCGACCTACGAGCAGTACTTC. Translating it yields CAGSRRGLAGATYEQYF.

The chain employs TRBV12-3 or TRBV12-4 and TRBJ1-4; D is perhaps TRBD1 (6 bases). With 2 bases removed from V and 3 bases from J, the gap between germline ends came to 10 bases. CDR3 length equals 15 residues. Written as DNA, the CDR3 is TGTGCCAGCAGTTTAAGGACAGAAGCTAATGAAAAACTGTTTTTT. This gives the protein CASSLRTEANEKLFF.